This is a list of T cell receptor beta chains from one sample in a study of TIL therapy for anti-PD-1-resistant metastatic lung cancer. Libraries were prepared by immunoSEQ multiplex PCR; TCRdb keeps only in-frame clonotypes and omits some of them. The sample contains about 12,000 clones, about three fifths of which appear only once. This material consisted of tumor tissue, taken at baseline. All receptors come from a person between 30 and 80 years old with non-small cell lung cancer. Both conserved end residues are trimmed from each CDR3. Clone size is shown for a subset of rows, as once, few, many or a class of expanded clone.

J gene	V gene	clone size	CDR3 protein
TRBJ2-7	TRBV21-1	few	ASRDRGREQY
TRBJ2-5	TRBV5-6	.	ASSLSRLAGNQETQY
TRBJ2-7	TRBV5-4	.	ASSTRDSFLYEQY
TRBJ1-1	TRBV28	.	ASRSIGVRAF
TRBJ1-3	TRBV9	few	ASSAPTVTGDTIY
TRBJ1-5	TRBV19	.	ASSRLDGSNQPQH
TRBJ2-2	TRBV24-1	few	ATSRDGTGELF
TRBJ2-2	TRBV10-3	.	AISESGRAGTGELF
TRBJ1-2	TRBV7-9	.	ASSHHPQGAHLYGYT
TRBJ1-2	TRBV9	.	ASSGRADNYGYT
TRBJ1-2	TRBV9	once	ASSVAHTGGYGYT
TRBJ1-4	TRBV6-6	few	ASSGRDEKLF
TRBJ1-1	TRBV19	.	ASKKRTGVNTEAF
TRBJ2-3	TRBV5-1	.	ASSARDRRTDTQY
TRBJ2-1	TRBV28	medium-sized	ASRRGGTGRTEQF
TRBJ2-7	TRBV20-1	few	SASSRGNEQY
TRBJ2-4	TRBV5-1	.	ASSPGGPLAKNIQY
TRBJ1-2	TRBV2	.	ASNKGPSIWA
TRBJ1-4	TRBV19	once	ASSSLGEKLF
TRBJ2-4	TRBV7-9	.	ASSGTGTLAKNIQY
TRBJ2-2	TRBV3-1/TRBV3-2	.	ATCDTGESNTGELF
TRBJ1-1	TRBV30	few	AWRTQGLNTEAF
TRBJ2-2	TRBV5-1	.	ASSLMGARTGELF
TRBJ1-2	TRBV6-6	.	ASRQGPGHFYGYT
TRBJ2-5	TRBV10-1	.	ASSDSWGLLQETQY
TRBJ2-7	TRBV6-1	.	ASSEIQGGRYEQY
TRBJ2-7	TRBV11-2	.	ASTWDRVTYEQY